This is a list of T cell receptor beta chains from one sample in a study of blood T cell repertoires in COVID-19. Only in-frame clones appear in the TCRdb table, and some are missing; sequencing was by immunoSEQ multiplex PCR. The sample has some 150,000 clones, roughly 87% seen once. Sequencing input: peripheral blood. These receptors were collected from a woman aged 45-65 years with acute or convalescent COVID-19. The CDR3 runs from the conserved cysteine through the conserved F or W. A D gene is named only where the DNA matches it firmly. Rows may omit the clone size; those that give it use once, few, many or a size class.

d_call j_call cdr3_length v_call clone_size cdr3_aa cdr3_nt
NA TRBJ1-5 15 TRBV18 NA CASSPSGQNNQPQHF TGTGCCAGCTCACCGAGCGGACAGAACAATCAGCCCCAGCATTTT
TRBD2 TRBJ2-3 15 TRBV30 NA CAWRGLAGLTDTQYF TGTGCCTGGAGGGGACTAGCGGGATTAACAGATACGCAGTATTTT
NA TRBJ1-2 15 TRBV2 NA CASSRELDSNYGYTF TGTGCCAGCAGCCGGGAGCTGGATTCTAACTATGGCTACACCTTC
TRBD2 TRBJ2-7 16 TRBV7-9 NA CASSDVLAGTRGEQYF TGTGCCAGCAGCGATGTACTAGCGGGGACGCGAGGGGAGCAGTACTTC
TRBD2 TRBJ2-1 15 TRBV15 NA CATSRAYSSGNEQFF TGTGCCACCAGCAGGGCGTACTCTAGCGGGAACGAGCAGTTCTTC
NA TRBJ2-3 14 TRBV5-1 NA CASSLDSSTDTQYF TGCGCCAGCAGCTTGGATAGTTCCACAGATACGCAGTATTTT
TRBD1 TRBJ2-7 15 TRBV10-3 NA CAIKRTGGESYEQYF TGTGCCATCAAACGGACAGGGGGCGAATCCTACGAGCAGTACTTC
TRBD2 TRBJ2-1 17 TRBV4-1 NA CASSQRGTSGPYNEQFF TGCGCCAGCAGCCAAAGAGGGACTAGCGGCCCCTACAATGAGCAGTTCTTC
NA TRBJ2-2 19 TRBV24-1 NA CATSDMVVGENANTGELFF TGTGCCACCAGTGACATGGTTGTTGGAGAAAACGCGAACACCGGGGAGCTGTTTTTT
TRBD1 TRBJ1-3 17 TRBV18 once CASSPYGTGSSGNTIYF TGTGCCAGCTCACCATACGGGACAGGTTCCTCTGGAAACACCATATATTTT
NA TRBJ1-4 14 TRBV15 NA CATSRVSGWEKLFF TGTGCCACCAGCAGAGTTAGCGGTTGGGAAAAACTGTTTTTT
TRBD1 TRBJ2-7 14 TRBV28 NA CASSLKQGSYEQYF TGTGCCAGCAGTTTAAAACAGGGGAGCTACGAGCAGTACTTC
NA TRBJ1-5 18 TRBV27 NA CASSFIRDTLYSNQPQHF TGTGCCAGCAGTTTCATCCGGGACACCCTTTATAGCAATCAGCCCCAGCATTTT
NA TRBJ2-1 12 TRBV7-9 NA CATLDNINEQFF TGTGCCACACTAGATAACATCAATGAGCAGTTCTTC
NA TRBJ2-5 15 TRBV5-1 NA CASSLGDLNGGTQYF TGCGCCAGCAGCTTGGGAGACCTAAACGGGGGGACCCAGTACTTC
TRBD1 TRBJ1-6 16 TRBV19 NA CASRGDRGLWNSPLHF TGTGCCAGTAGGGGCGACAGGGGGCTTTGGAATTCACCCCTCCACTTT
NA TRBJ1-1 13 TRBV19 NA CASSMSAGTEAFF TGTGCCAGTAGTATGTCCGCAGGCACTGAAGCTTTCTTT
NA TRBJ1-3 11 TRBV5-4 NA CASSFTNTIYF TGTGCCAGCAGCTTTACTAACACCATATATTTT
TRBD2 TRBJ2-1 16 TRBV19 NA CASSIVSSGRASIQFF TGTGCCAGTAGTATAGTTTCCAGCGGGAGGGCCTCCATACAGTTCTTC
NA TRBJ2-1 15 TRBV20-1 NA CSASGGLPPYNEQFF TGCAGTGCTAGTGGGGGCCTTCCTCCCTACAATGAGCAGTTCTTC
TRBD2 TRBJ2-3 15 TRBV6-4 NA CASSDQAGGPDTQYF TGTGCCAGCAGTGACCAGGCGGGAGGTCCAGATACGCAGTATTTT
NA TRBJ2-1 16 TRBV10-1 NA CASSESMASPYNEQFF TGCGCCAGCAGTGAGTCGATGGCTTCCCCCTACAATGAGCAGTTCTTC
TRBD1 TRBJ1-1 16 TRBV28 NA CASSRPGTGTNTEAFF TGTGCCAGCAGCCGTCCCGGGACAGGGACGAACACTGAAGCTTTCTTT
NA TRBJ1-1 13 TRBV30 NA CAWNLAGNTEAFF TGTGCCTGGAATCTGGCAGGGAACACTGAAGCTTTCTTT
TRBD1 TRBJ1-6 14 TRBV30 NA CAWSVDRGSSPLHF TGTGCCTGGAGTGTAGACAGGGGGAGCTCACCCCTCCACTTT
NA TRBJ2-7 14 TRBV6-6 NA CASSYPAGAYEQYF TGTGCCAGCAGTTACCCCGCAGGGGCCTACGAGCAGTACTTC
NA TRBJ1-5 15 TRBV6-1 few CASSEDRASNQPQHF TGTGCCAGCAGTGAAGACAGGGCTAGCAATCAGCCCCAGCATTTT
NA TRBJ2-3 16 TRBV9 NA CASSVRDSQGTDTQYF TGTGCCAGCAGCGTAAGGGACTCCCAGGGTACAGATACGCAGTATTTT
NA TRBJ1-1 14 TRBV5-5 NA CASSIQGWNTEAFF TGTGCCAGCAGCATACAGGGTTGGAACACTGAAGCTTTCTTT